A single sample gave rise to the 26 T cell receptor beta chains below, sequenced in a study of cytomegalovirus exposure and HLA in healthy donors. 60 Vbeta and 13 Jbeta primers were used in PCR. The table came from immunoSEQ multiplex PCR; TCRdb's copy has only in-frame clones and leaves some out. The sample has about 67,000 clones, roughly 73% seen once. Sequencing was performed on PBMCs. The receptor source for this set is a man in his forties in good health and CMV-seronegative.

The gene calls are TRBV4-3 and TRBJ2-1, with D maybe TRBD2 (7 bases). V lost 3 bases and J lost 6, with 12 bases in between. The CDR3 sequence is 14 residues long. Germline V CDR1 and CDR2: LGHNA, YSLEER. The DNA for the CDR3 is TGCGCCAGCAGCCACGGGGGGCGGTCCAATGAGCAGTTCTTC. This codes for CASSHGGRSNEQFF.

The gene calls are TRBV6-1 and TRBJ1-6; D is undetermined. The CDR3 runs to 14 residues. CDR1 and CDR2 (germline): MNHNS, SASEGT. Between the trimmed V and J ends, which lost 6 bases and 4 bases, there was a span of 10 bases. The CDR3 DNA is TGTGCCAGCAGCTCCGGGAAGTATAATTCACCCCTCCACTTT. Translation: CASSSGKYNSPLHF.

The chain recombines TRBV19 with TRBJ2-7; the match to TRBD2 covers 12 bases. The ends lost 5 bases at V and 2 bases at J; junction bases unmatched: 4. Germline V gene data show CDR1 as LNHDA and CDR2 as SQIVND (reference sequence). The CDR3 is made up of 15 amino acids. For the CDR3, the DNA is TGTGCCAGTAGTCAGACTAGCGGGAGCCCCTACGAGCAGTACTTC. Translated: CASSQTSGSPYEQYF.

The chain recombines TRBV7-8 with TRBJ2-5; D is uncertain. The J call may be faulty, since TRBJ2-7 better matches the DNA end. There are 12 residues in the CDR3. Germline CDR1 is SGHVS and CDR2 is FQNEAQ. CDR3 in DNA: TGTGCCAGCAGCTTGGAGAGGAACGAGCAGTACTTC. Residues: CASSLERNEQYF.

The chain combines TRBV29-1 with TRBJ2-3; D unresolved. Deletions cut 3 bases from V and 2 bases from J, with 6 bases between. Per germline, CDR1 SQVTM and CDR2 ANQGSEA. The CDR3 length is 12 residues. As DNA, the CDR3 is TGCAGCGTTGACGACTCCACAGATACGCAGTATTTT. As protein: CSVDDSTDTQYF.

The rearrangement links TRBV7-9 to TRBJ2-5, with 7 bases fitting TRBD1. V lost 10 bases, J lost 2 bases, and 1 base stayed unmatched. Germline V CDR1 and CDR2: SEHNR, FQNEAQ (reference sequence). CDR3 length: 11 residues. The CDR3 here is CAIQGQETQYF. The DNA for the CDR3 is TGTGCCATACAGGGGCAAGAGACCCAGTACTTC.

The chain joins TRBV2 to TRBJ1-1; no firm D call. Trimming pared 8 bases from V and 0 bases from J, leaving 28 bases between. The CDR3 contains 19 residues. CDR1 is SNHLY and CDR2 is FYNNEI in the germline V gene. CDR3 nucleotides: TGTGCCAGCGTGCCGCGCCGGGTGCGACCATGGGGAGTGAACACTGAAGCTTTCTTT. Translating it yields CASVPRRVRPWGVNTEAFF.

The J gene is TRBJ2-1, the V gene TRBV29-1, with 7 bases lining up with TRBD2. This CDR3 region has 14 residues. Germline loops: CDR1 SQVTM, CDR2 ANQGSEA. The ends lost 6 bases at V and 7 bases at J; junction bases unmatched: 12. The CDR3, as DNA: TGCAGCGTCCTACCCGGGGCTAGCGGTAATGAGCAGTTCTTC. Translating gives CSVLPGASGNEQFF.

The J gene is TRBJ1-2, the V gene TRBV18, with D perhaps TRBD1 (6 bases). V lost 3 bases and J lost 5, with 13 bases in between. Germline-derived CDR1 and CDR2 are KGHSH and LQKENI. The CDR3 is 14 residues long. As DNA, the CDR3 is TGTGCCAGCTCACCTCCGACAGGATCGTATGGCTACACCTTC. Translated, it gives CASSPPTGSYGYTF.

The chain is built from TRBV10-1 and TRBJ2-1; 12 bases fit TRBD2. CDR3 size: 17 residues. CDR1 is WNHNN, CDR2 SYGVQD, per germline (reference sequence). The J segment lost 0 bases and the V segment lost 7 bases, leaving 7 bases of the junction unmatched. CDR3 in amino acids: CASNPGTSGYSYNEQFF. The CDR3 bases are TGCGCCAGCAATCCCGGGACTAGCGGGTACTCCTACAATGAGCAGTTCTTC.

This clone showed up just a few times. This chain connects TRBV6-1 to TRBJ1-4, with D unresolved. V gave up 8 bases and J gave up 8 bases, with 15 bases separating them. CDR3 length: 13 amino acids. Germline CDR1 and CDR2: MNHNS and SASEGT. This CDR3 is CASEAVGGEKLFF. The CDR3 DNA sequence: TGTGCCAGCGAGGCAGTTGGAGGGGAAAAACTGTTTTTT.

The CDR3 nucleotides read TGTGCCAGCAGTACGACAGGGGGAGGACCCACAGATACGCAGTATTTT. As protein: CASSTTGGGPTDTQYF. The rearrangement uses TRBV6-6 and TRBJ2-3; the match to TRBD1 covers 9 bases. This CDR3 has 16 amino acids. The V segment lost 5 bases and the J segment 2 bases; nucleotides outside the gene matches: 8. CDR1 and CDR2 (germline): MNHNY, SVGAGI (reference sequence).

This CDR3 is CASSYRAAGGADTQYF. CDR3 DNA sequence: TGTGCCAGCAGTTACCGGGCAGCGGGGGGCGCAGATACGCAGTATTTT. The gene calls are TRBV6-5 and TRBJ2-3, with 9 nucleotides matching TRBD2. J gave up 4 bases and V 2 bases, and 7 bases lay outside the gene matches. Germline-derived CDR1 and CDR2 are MNHEY and SVGAGI. The CDR3 loop spans 16 amino acids.

V and J are TRBV18 and TRBJ1-2; D remains ambiguous. The CDR3 length is 16 residues. V shed 3 bases and J shed 0 bases, with 14 bases lying between them. Germline-derived CDR1 and CDR2 are KGHSH and LQKENI. The DNA for the CDR3 is TGTGCCAGCTCACCTGTTATTGGGCAGGCTAACTATGGCTACACCTTC. The encoded protein is CASSPVIGQANYGYTF.

The genes are TRBV19 and TRBJ2-5; 7 bases map to TRBD1. The tail of the sequence fits TRBJ2-7 better, so the J call may be wrong. The CDR3 runs 14 residues. The germline CDR1 and CDR2 sequences are LNHDA and SQIVND (reference sequence). The CDR3 region has the DNA TGTGCCAGTACCCCCGGGGACAGAGCCTACGAGCAGTACTTC. It translates to CASTPGDRAYEQYF.

The chain joins TRBV4-1 to TRBJ1-6; 8 bases map to TRBD1. Trimming removed 0 bases from V and 10 bases from J; junction bases left unmatched: 14. Germline V gene data show CDR1 as MGHRA and CDR2 as YSYEKL. CDR3 length equals 18 residues. CDR3 amino acids: CASSQDPSRGLGGSPLHF. For the CDR3, the DNA is TGCGCCAGCAGCCAAGATCCCAGCAGGGGGCTAGGAGGATCACCCCTCCACTTT.

The chain uses TRBV10-1 and TRBJ2-2; 12 bases line up with TRBD2. With V trimmed by 9 bases and J by 5 bases, 10 bases remained unmatched. CDR1 is WNHNN, CDR2 SYGVQD, per germline (reference sequence). There are 16 residues in the CDR3. Here the CDR3 reads CASSTSGRGGTGELFF. CDR3 DNA: TGCGCCAGTTCGACTAGCGGGAGAGGAGGTACCGGGGAGCTGTTTTTT.

This chain joins TRBV6-1 and TRBJ1-4; D is possibly TRBD1 (5 bases). Per the germline V gene, CDR1 is MNHNS and CDR2 is SASEGT. This CDR3 has 15 amino acids. Deletions cut 6 bases from V and 1 base from J, with 12 bases between. Here the CDR3 DNA reads TGTGCCAGCAGCCCCGGGGGGGGAACTAATGAAAAACTGTTTTTT. Protein sequence: CASSPGGGTNEKLFF.

The V and J genes are TRBV5-1 and TRBJ2-5; D might be TRBD2 (6 bases). Per the germline V gene, CDR1 is SGHRS and CDR2 is YFSETQ. Trimming cost V 4 bases and J 5 bases, with 15 bases left between them. This CDR3 has 14 residues. The CDR3 coding sequence is TGCGCCAGCAGCCTGGACTACCCCCAGGAGACCCAGTACTTC. Protein: CASSLDYPQETQYF.

The chain joins TRBV19 to TRBJ2-3, with 9 bases lining up with TRBD1. The CDR3 consists of 15 residues. The V segment lost 1 base and the J segment 5 bases; nucleotides outside the gene matches: 4. The germline V gene has CDR1 LNHDA and CDR2 SQIVND (reference sequence). CDR3: CASSIGQGVVDTQYF. DNA for the CDR3: TGTGCCAGTAGTATAGGACAGGGGGTAGTAGATACGCAGTATTTT.

The rearrangement links TRBV5-1 to TRBJ2-7, with 8 bases matching TRBD1. Unmatched junction bases numbered 8, after V lost 1 base and J lost 5 bases. CDR3 length: 15 residues. Germline V gene lookup returns CDR1 SGHRS and CDR2 YFSETQ. This chain's CDR3 is CASSLSGTGGHEQYF. CDR3 DNA sequence: TGCGCCAGCAGCTTGTCCGGGACAGGTGGACACGAGCAGTACTTC.

This chain links TRBV6-1 with TRBJ1-5; TRBD1 is a possible D gene (5 bases). Germline loops: CDR1 MNHNS, CDR2 SASEGT. CDR3 length: 14 amino acids. V was shortened by 4 bases and J by 7 bases, with 14 bases between the two germline ends. The CDR3 nucleotides are TGTGCCAGCAGTGCAGGGTTGAGTTGGCAGCCCCAGCATTTT. Encoded protein: CASSAGLSWQPQHF.

V and J are TRBV5-4 and TRBJ2-7; TRBD1 agrees at 7 bases. After removal of 4 bases from V and 6 bases from J, the junction contained 10 bases not matched to a gene. The CDR3 covers 14 residues. Per germline, CDR1 SGHNT and CDR2 YYREEE (reference sequence). CDR3: CASSPPRTGGEQYF. For the CDR3, the DNA is TGTGCCAGCAGCCCCCCCCGGACAGGCGGCGAGCAGTACTTC.

This clone has more than one count but fewer than ten. The chain joins TRBV5-1 to TRBJ2-7, with unresolved D. The V end lost 0 bases, the J end lost 2 bases, and 15 bases lay between the germline ends. The CDR3 spans 16 residues. Germline loops: CDR1 SGHRS, CDR2 YFSETQ. The CDR3 DNA reads as TGCGCCAGCAGCTTGGGTGTCCGGGTCAGTACCTACGAGCAGTACTTC. Protein product: CASSLGVRVSTYEQYF.

CDR3 in DNA: TGCGCCAGCAGCCAAGCCCTCACCGGGAACAGGGCCTTGGAGACCCAGTACTTC. Its protein product is CASSQALTGNRALETQYF. V and J are TRBV4-1 and TRBJ2-5, with D maybe TRBD1 (6 bases). Germline lookup yields CDR1 MGHRA and CDR2 YSYEKL. The CDR3 contains 18 residues. The V and J ends lost 1 base and 5 bases respectively, with 23 bases between them.

This chain connects TRBV15 to TRBJ1-5; 7 nucleotides match TRBD1. The CDR3 is 15 residues long. Germline CDR1 is LNHNV and CDR2 is YYDKDF (reference sequence). Trimming took 2 bases from V and 4 from J; bases not matched to a gene: 5. CDR3 bases: TGTGCCACCAGCAGAAATTTACAGGGGAATCAGCCCCAGCATTTT. This encodes CATSRNLQGNQPQHF. The complete variable domain, with remaining parts taken from reference TRBV15 and TRBJ1-5, reads DAMVIQNPRYQVTQFGKPVTLSCSQTLNHNVMYWYQQKSSQAPKLLFHYYDKDFNNEADTPDNFQSRRPNTSFCFLDIRSPGLGDTAMYLCATSRNLQGNQPQHFGDGTRLSIL.